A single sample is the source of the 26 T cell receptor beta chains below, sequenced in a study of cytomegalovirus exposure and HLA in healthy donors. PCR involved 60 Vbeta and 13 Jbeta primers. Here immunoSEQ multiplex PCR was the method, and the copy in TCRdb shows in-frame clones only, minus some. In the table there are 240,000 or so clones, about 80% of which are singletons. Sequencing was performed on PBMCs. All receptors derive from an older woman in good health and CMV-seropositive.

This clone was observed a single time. The CDR3 nucleotides read TGTGCCAGCAGCTTTTCCACTGCAGGCGAGCAGTTCTTC. Amino acid sequence: CASSFSTAGEQFF. The V gene is TRBV7-7, the J gene TRBJ2-1; D call uncertain. The length of the CDR3 is 13 residues. Between the trimmed V and J ends, which lost 3 bases and 10 bases, there was a span of 13 bases. The germline V gene has CDR1 SSHAT and CDR2 FNYEAQ (reference sequence).

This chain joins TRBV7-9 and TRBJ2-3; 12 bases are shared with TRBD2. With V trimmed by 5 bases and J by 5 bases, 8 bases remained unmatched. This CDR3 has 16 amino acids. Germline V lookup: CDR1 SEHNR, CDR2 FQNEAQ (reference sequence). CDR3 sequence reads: CASSQTSGGMRDTQYF. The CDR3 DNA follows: TGTGCCAGCAGCCAAACTAGCGGGGGGATGAGAGATACGCAGTATTTT.

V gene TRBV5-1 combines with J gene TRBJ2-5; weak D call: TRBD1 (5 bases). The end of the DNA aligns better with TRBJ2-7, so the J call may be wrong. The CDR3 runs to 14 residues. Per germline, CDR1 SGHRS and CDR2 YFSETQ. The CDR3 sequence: CASSGMGRAYEQYF. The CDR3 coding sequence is TGCGCCAGCAGCGGGATGGGCAGGGCCTACGAGCAGTACTTC.

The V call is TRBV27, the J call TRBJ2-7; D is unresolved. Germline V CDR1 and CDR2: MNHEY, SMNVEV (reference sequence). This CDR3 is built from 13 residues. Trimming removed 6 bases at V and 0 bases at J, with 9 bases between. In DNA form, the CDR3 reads TGTGCCAGCAGCCCAGGTTCCTCCTACGAGCAGTACTTC. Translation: CASSPGSSYEQYF.

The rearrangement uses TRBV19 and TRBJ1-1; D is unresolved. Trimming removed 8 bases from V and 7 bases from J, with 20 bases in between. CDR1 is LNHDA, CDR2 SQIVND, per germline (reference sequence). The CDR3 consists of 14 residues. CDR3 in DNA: TGTGCCAGTGAAGTGCGCCATTTGAGGAGTGAAGCTTTCTTT. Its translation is CASEVRHLRSEAFF.

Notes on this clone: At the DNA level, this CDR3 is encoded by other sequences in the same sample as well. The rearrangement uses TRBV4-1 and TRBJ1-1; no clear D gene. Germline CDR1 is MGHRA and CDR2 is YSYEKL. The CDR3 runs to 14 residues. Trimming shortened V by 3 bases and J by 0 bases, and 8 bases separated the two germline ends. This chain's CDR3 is CASSQGSMNTEAFF. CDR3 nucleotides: TGCGCCAGCAGCCAGGGCTCTATGAACACTGAAGCTTTCTTT.

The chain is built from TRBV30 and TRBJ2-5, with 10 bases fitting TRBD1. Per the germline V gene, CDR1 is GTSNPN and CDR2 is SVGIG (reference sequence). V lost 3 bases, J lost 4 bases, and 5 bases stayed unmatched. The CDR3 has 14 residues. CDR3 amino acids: CAWRLTGGLETQYF. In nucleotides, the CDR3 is TGTGCCTGGAGGTTGACAGGGGGCCTAGAGACCCAGTACTTC.

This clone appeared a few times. The CDR3 loop reads CASTTGANVLTF. The CDR3 DNA sequence: TGTGCCAGCACCACTGGGGCCAACGTCCTGACTTTC. The rearrangement uses TRBV28 and TRBJ2-6; D is unresolved. From germline, CDR1 is MDHEN and CDR2 SYDVKM. The V gene lost 7 bases and the J gene lost 2 bases, with 3 bases spanning the gap. The CDR3 has 12 amino acids.

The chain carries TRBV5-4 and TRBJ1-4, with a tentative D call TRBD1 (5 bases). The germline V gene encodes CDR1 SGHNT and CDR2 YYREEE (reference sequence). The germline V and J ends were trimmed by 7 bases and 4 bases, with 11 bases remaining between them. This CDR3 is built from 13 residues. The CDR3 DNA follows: TGTGCCAGCGGAGGGACCCTTAATGAAAAACTGTTTTTT. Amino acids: CASGGTLNEKLFF.

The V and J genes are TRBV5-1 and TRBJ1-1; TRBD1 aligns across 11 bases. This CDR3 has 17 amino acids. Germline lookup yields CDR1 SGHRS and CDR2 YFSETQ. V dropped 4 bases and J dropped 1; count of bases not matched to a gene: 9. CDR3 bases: TGCGCCAGCAGCACGGGACAGGGGGTGAGACCGAACACTGAAGCTTTCTTT. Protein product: CASSTGQGVRPNTEAFF.

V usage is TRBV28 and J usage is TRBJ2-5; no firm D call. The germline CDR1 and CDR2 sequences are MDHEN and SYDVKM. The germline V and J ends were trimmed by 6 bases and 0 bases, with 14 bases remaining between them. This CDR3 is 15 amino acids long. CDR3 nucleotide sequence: TGTGCCAGCAGCCCTACGGAGCAGTACCAAGAGACCCAGTACTTC. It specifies CASSPTEQYQETQYF. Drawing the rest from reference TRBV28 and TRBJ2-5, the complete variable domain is DVKVTQSSRYLVKRTGEKVFLECVQDMDHENMFWYRQDPGLGLRLIYFSYDVKMKEKGDIPEGYSVSREKKERFSLILESASTNQTSMYLCASSPTEQYQETQYFGPGTRLLVL.

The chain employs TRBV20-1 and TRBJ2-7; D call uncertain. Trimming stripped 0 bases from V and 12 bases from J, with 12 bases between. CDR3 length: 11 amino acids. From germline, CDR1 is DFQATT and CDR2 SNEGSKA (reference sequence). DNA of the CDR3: TGCAGTGCTAGAGATCTAGTAGATGCGTACTTC. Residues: CSARDLVDAYF.

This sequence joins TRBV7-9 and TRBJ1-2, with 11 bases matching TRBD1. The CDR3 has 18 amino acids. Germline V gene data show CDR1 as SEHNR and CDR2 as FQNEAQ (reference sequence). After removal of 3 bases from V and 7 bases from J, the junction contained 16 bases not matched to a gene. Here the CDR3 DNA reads TGTGCCAGCAGCTTTGGGGACAGTTTGGGACAGGGGGGTTTTGGCTACACCTTC. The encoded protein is CASSFGDSLGQGGFGYTF.

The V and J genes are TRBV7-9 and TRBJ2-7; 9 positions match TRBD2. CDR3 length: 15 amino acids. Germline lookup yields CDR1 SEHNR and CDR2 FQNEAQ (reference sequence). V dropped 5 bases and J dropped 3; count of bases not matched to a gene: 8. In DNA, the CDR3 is TGTGCCAGCAGCCGCTCTCTAGCGGGGAACTACGAGCAGTACTTC. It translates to CASSRSLAGNYEQYF.

The CDR3 DNA reads as TGTGCCAGCAGCTGGACAGGCGACACTGAAGCTTTCTTT. It codes for CASSWTGDTEAFF. V usage is TRBV5-5 and J usage is TRBJ1-1; 7 bases agree with TRBD1. J lost 3 bases, V lost 3 bases, and 2 bases had no gene match. This CDR3 has 13 amino acids. Germline loops: CDR1 SGHKS, CDR2 YYEKEE (reference sequence).

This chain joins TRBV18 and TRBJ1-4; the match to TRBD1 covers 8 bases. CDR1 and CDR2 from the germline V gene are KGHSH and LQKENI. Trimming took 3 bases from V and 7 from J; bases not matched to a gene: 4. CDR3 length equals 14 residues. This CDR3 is CASSPQGAGEKLFF. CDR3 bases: TGTGCCAGCTCACCGCAGGGGGCGGGTGAAAAACTGTTTTTT.

The CDR3 DNA reads TGTGCCAGCAGTGACCAGCGACAGGGGAACACCGGGGAGCTGTTTTTT. Translation: CASSDQRQGNTGELFF. This chain links TRBV6-4 with TRBJ2-2, with TRBD1 identical over 7 bases. V was clipped by 2 bases and J by 1 base; unmatched bases: 4. CDR1 and CDR2 (germline): MRHNA, SNTAGT. The CDR3 consists of 16 residues.

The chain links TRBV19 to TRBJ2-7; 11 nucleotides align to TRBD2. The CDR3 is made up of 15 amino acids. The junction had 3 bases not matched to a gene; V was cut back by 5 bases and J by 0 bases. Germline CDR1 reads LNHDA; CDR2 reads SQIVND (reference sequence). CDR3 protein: CASSETSGTSYEQYF. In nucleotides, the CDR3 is TGTGCCAGTAGTGAGACTAGCGGGACCTCCTACGAGCAGTACTTC.

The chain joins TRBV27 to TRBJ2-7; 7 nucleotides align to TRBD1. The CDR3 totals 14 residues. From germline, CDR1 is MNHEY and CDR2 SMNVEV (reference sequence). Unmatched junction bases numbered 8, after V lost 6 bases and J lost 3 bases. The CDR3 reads CASSTGTAFYEQYF. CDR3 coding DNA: TGTGCCAGCAGCACCGGGACAGCTTTCTACGAGCAGTACTTC.

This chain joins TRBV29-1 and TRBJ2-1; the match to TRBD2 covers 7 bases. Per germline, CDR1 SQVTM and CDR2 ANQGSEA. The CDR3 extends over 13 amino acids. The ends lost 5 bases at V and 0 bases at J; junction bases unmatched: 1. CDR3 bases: TGCAGCGTTCGCGGGAGCTCCTACAATGAGCAGTTCTTC. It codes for CSVRGSSYNEQFF.

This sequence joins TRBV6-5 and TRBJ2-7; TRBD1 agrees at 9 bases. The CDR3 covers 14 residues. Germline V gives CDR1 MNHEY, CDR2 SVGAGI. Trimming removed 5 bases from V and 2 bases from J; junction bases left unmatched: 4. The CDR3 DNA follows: TGTGCCAGCAGTATCCGGGACAGGGCCTACGAGCAGTACTTC. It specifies CASSIRDRAYEQYF.

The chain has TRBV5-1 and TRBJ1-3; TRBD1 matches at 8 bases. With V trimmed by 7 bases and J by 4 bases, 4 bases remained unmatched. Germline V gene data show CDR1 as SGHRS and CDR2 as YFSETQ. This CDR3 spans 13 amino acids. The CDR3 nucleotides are TGCGCCAGCGGCGGGACAGGCGGAAACACCATATATTTT. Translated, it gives CASGGTGGNTIYF.

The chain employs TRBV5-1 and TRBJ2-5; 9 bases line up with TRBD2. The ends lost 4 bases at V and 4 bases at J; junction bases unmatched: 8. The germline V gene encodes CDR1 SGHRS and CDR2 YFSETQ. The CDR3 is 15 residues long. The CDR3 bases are TGCGCCAGCAGCAACCAACTAGCGGGCGGAGAGACCCAGTACTTC. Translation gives CASSNQLAGGETQYF.

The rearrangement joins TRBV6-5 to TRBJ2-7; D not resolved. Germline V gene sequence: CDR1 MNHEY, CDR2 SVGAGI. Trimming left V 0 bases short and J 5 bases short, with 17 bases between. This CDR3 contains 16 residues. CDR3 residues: CASSYSILTTTNEQYF. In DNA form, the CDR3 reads TGTGCCAGCAGTTACTCGATCCTCACTACTACTAACGAGCAGTACTTC.

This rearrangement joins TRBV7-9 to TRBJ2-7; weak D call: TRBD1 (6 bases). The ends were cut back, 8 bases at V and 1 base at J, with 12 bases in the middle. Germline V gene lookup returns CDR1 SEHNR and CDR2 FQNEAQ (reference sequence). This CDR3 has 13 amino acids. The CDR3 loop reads CASGDTNSYEQYF. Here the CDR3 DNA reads TGTGCCAGCGGGGACACGAATTCCTACGAGCAGTACTTC.

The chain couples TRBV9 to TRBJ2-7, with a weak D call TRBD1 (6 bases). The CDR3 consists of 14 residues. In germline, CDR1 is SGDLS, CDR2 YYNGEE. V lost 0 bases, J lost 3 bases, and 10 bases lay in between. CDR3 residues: CASSVDTGYYEQYF. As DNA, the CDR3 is TGTGCCAGCAGCGTAGATACAGGGTACTACGAGCAGTACTTC.